The source of this T cell receptor beta chain is a study of early T cells in non-severe SARS-CoV-2 infection. Study context: It was bulk RNA from unsorted whole blood that was sequenced, and the chains were unpaired.

TCRdb recomputed calls from the 5' RACE reads with MiXCR, one row per CDR3 protein. The sample comprises tens of thousands of distinct CDR3 sequences, about 10% of which are singletons, and 4.5% to 5.5% rests with the top ten. The sequenced material came from whole blood. This clonotype was sampled from an adult who was a healthcare worker with PCR-confirmed SARS-CoV-2 infection or an uninfected control (not recorded which).

CDR3 DNA: TGTGCCTGGAGTGTAGCAGGGGGCACAGATACGCAGTATTTT. Its translation is CAWSVAGGTDTQYF. The rearrangement uses TRBV30 and TRBJ2-3, with a weak D call TRBD1 (6 bases). Germline CDR1 GTSNPN, CDR2 SVGIG (reference sequence). This CDR3 contains 14 residues. V was trimmed by 0 bases and J by 1 base, leaving 8 bases between them.